This T cell receptor (beta chain) was sequenced during a study of T cell repertoires in cytomegalovirus infection. Study-wide findings and caveats: In two of eight donors, the top clonotype was HLA-C-restricted CMV-specific.

TCRdb re-called the reads with MiXCR, one entry per CDR3 protein. The sample has approximately 990,000 distinct CDR3 sequences; around 29% are singletons. About this clonotype itself: Its antigen is unidentified.

The CDR3 extends over 12 amino acids. Germline V gene sequence: CDR1 LNHDA, CDR2 SQIVND (reference sequence). V dropped 10 bases and J dropped 4 bases, with 13 bases sitting between them. The sequence was obtained from a human donor in good health (CMV status not recorded). Some clones in this sample may be carry-over from other donors' samples. This chain links TRBV19 with TRBJ1-2; D uncertain. The sequences come from cultured CD8+ T cells from PBMCs, collected from culture after CMV antigen stimulation. The CDR3 bases are TGTGCCACTCGGACGGCGCTCTATGGCTACACCTTC. Translated: CATRTALYGYTF.